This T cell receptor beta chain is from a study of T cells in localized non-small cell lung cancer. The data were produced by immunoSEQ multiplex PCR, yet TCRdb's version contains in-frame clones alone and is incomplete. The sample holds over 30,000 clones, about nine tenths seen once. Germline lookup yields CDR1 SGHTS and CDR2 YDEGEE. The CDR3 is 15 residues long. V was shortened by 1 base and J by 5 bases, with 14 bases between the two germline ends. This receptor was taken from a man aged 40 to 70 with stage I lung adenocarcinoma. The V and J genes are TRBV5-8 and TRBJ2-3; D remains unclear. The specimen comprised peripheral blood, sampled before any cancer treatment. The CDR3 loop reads CASSLSRPHGDTQYF. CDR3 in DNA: TGTGCCAGCAGCTTGTCCCGCCCGCACGGAGATACGCAGTATTTT.